This record concerns one T cell receptor (beta chain) sequence. The antigen remains undetermined. The method was immunoSEQ multiplex PCR; TCRdb's version includes in-frame clones alone and lacks a portion of them. The sample holds approximately 280,000 clones, around 86% seen once. V dropped 3 bases and J dropped 3 bases, with 13 bases sitting between them. CDR1 SGDLS and CDR2 YYNGEE come from the germline V gene. The CDR3 runs 14 residues. This entry comes from a study of cytomegalovirus exposure and HLA in healthy donors. Turning to the study itself: A subsequent analysis reported that the 95 to 150 validation repertoires were produced on the same platform that had also been used for the roughly 670 first-cohort repertoires.

General observations from the study: Most TCRs appeared rarely, but some public TCRs recurred in many donors. Altogether, some 160 TCR beta chains were recorded as cytomegalovirus-associated.

The receptor comes from a woman under 30 in good health and CMV-seronegative. The chain carries TRBV9 and TRBJ2-7; weak D call: TRBD1 (7 bases). The sequenced sample consisted of PBMCs. The CDR3 sequence is CASSGGDSVYEQYF. CDR3 nucleotide sequence: TGTGCCAGCAGCGGCGGGGACAGCGTCTACGAGCAGTACTTC. The full variable domain, with the rest looked up from reference TRBV9 and TRBJ2-7, is DSGVTQTPKHLITATGQRVTLRCSPRSGDLSVYWYQQSLDQGLQFLIQYYNGEERAKGNILERFSAQQFPDLHSELNLSSLELGDSALYFCASSGGDSVYEQYFGPGTRLTVT.